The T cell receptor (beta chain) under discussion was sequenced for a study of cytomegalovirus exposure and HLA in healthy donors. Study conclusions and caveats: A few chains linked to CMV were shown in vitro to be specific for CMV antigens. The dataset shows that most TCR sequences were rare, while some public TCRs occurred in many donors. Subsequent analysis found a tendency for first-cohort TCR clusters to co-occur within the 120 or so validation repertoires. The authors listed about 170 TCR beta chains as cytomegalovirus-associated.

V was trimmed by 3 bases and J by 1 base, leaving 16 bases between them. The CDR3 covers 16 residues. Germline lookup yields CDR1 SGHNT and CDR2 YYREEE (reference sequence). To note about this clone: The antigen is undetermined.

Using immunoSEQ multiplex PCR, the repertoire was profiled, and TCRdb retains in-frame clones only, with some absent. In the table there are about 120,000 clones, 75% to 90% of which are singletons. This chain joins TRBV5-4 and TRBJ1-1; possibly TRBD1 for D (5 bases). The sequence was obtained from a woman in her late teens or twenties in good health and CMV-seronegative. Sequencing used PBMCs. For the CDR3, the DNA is TGTGCCAGCAGCTACTGGACACCGCTTACGAACACTGAAGCTTTCTTT. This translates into CASSYWTPLTNTEAFF.